One sample yielded the 26 T cell receptor beta chains listed below, sequenced in a study of beta chain features in type 1 diabetes (dated by TCRdb to between 2017 and 2018). Paper-wide results and their limitations: In all four CD4+ subsets, TCRB CDR3 length was moderately but significantly shorter in type 1 diabetes patients.

Library method: the immunoSEQ multiplex PCR assay. The High Capacity cDNA Reverse Transcription Kit was used to reverse transcribe all of the isolated RNA, meaning that expressed TCRB transcripts were what got sequenced. What TCRdb holds here is the immuneACCESS table cut down to in-frame rearrangements. Part of the clones is not present; checked against another copy, under half of the missing clones reflect an unresolved V gene, and the others are unexplained. In this sample the table shows about 370,000 clones, 9.6% of which occur a single time. Over 0.45% of the sample is taken by the ten largest. These receptors are not linked to any known antigen. The sample taken for sequencing was central memory CD4+ T cells from blood. Source of these receptors: a man aged 25 to 45 with type 1 diabetes.

The chain links TRBV29-1 to TRBJ2-2, with D perhaps TRBD1 (5 bases). In germline, CDR1 is SQVTM, CDR2 ANQGSEA. The CDR3 has 13 residues. The V and J ends lost 4 bases and 8 bases respectively, with 14 bases between them. The CDR3 loop is CSVAVRAEGELFF. CDR3 nucleotide sequence: TGCAGCGTTGCAGTCAGGGCCGAGGGGGAGCTGTTTTTT.

The CDR3 sequence is CASSQVGDYSYEQYF. The CDR3 DNA reads as TGTGCCAGCAGCCAAGTCGGAGACTACTCCTACGAGCAGTACTTC. The rearrangement uses TRBV11-2 and TRBJ2-7; perhaps TRBD2 as D (5 bases). V was cut by 5 bases and J by 0 bases, with 14 bases left in between. The length of the CDR3 is 15 residues. Germline loops: CDR1 SGHAT, CDR2 FQNNGV. Looking up the rest from reference TRBV11-2 and TRBJ2-7 gives the full variable domain: EAGVAQSPRYKIIEKRQSVAFWCNPISGHATLYWYQQILGQGPKLLIQFQNNGVVDDSQLPKDRFSAERLKGVDSTLKIQPAKLEDSAVYLCASSQVGDYSYEQYFGPGTRLTVT.

The sample holds a few counts of this clone. This rearrangement joins TRBV6-1 to TRBJ2-3; 7 nucleotides align to TRBD1. The length of the CDR3 is 13 residues. The V gene's germline CDR1 is MNHNS and CDR2 SASEGT. The V gene end was trimmed by 10 bases and the J gene end by 3 bases; junction bases not matched to a gene: 7. The CDR3 sequence is CAIKGTETDTQYF. CDR3 in DNA: TGTGCCATCAAGGGGACAGAAACAGATACGCAGTATTTT.

The V and J genes are TRBV2 and TRBJ2-3, with 7 bases lining up with TRBD2. Germline values: CDR1 SNHLY, CDR2 FYNNEI. The CDR3 has 13 residues. The CDR3, as DNA: TGTGCGACTAGCAGAGATAGCACAGATACGCAGTATTTT. Translating gives CATSRDSTDTQYF.

This clone was counted only a few times. This chain uses TRBV7-6 with TRBJ2-5; 9 bases are a match to TRBD1. The germline V gene has CDR1 SGHVS and CDR2 FNYEAQ. The CDR3 loop spans 15 amino acids. Trimming removed 5 bases from V and 5 bases from J; junction bases left unmatched: 9. CDR3 nucleotides: TGTGCCAGCAGCGTACCGGGACAGGGAAGCGAGACCCAGTACTTC. Amino acids: CASSVPGQGSETQYF.

Only a few counts were recorded for this clone. V gene TRBV10-3 combines with J gene TRBJ2-5; the match to TRBD1 covers 8 bases. J gave up 4 bases and V 8 bases, and 3 bases lay outside the gene matches. Germline values: CDR1 ENHRY, CDR2 SYGVKD. The CDR3 has 12 amino acids. The CDR3 coding sequence is TGTGCCATCGGACAGGGAGGAGAGACCCAGTACTTC. This sequence encodes CAIGQGGETQYF.

This rearrangement joins TRBV5-1 to TRBJ2-6; 8 bases line up with TRBD1. The V gene end was trimmed by 0 bases and the J gene end by 0 bases; junction bases not matched to a gene: 2. The CDR3 runs to 17 residues. Per germline, CDR1 SGHRS and CDR2 YFSETQ. The CDR3 DNA follows: TGCGCCAGCAGCTTGGGCCAGGGGGCCTCTGGGGCCAACGTCCTGACTTTC. It yields the protein CASSLGQGASGANVLTF.

The chain is built from TRBV2 and TRBJ2-7; D may be TRBD2 (6 bases). Germline CDR1 and CDR2: SNHLY and FYNNEI. The germline V and J ends were trimmed by 6 bases and 5 bases, with 23 bases remaining between them. The CDR3 consists of 16 residues. In nucleotides, the CDR3 is TGTGCCAGCAGGAGGACCGGGACTCAAACTCTACACGAGCAGTACTTC. This sequence encodes CASRRTGTQTLHEQYF.

This clone was counted between two and nine times. This chain connects TRBV7-8 to TRBJ1-2; no reliable D call. This CDR3 has 13 residues. V lost 5 bases to trimming and J lost 3 bases, with 10 bases between them. The germline gives CDR1 SGHVS, CDR2 FQNEAQ. The CDR3 loop reads CASSPSRDYGYTF. The DNA of the CDR3 is TGTGCCAGCAGCCCATCCCGGGACTATGGCTACACCTTC.

The J gene is TRBJ2-7, the V gene TRBV30; TRBD2 matches at 8 bases. The CDR3 is made up of 15 amino acids. Trimming removed 3 bases from V and 2 bases from J; junction bases left unmatched: 9. Germline loops: CDR1 GTSNPN, CDR2 SVGIG (reference sequence). CDR3 loop: CAWRLTPGLAYEQYF. As DNA, the CDR3 is TGTGCCTGGAGGCTGACGCCGGGACTAGCCTACGAGCAGTACTTC.

V and J are TRBV29-1 and TRBJ1-2; D is undetermined. The V gene lost 1 base and the J gene lost 9 bases, with 9 bases spanning the gap. The CDR3 length is 11 residues. Germline V gene data show CDR1 as SQVTM and CDR2 as ANQGSEA. The CDR3 sequence: CSVEVEESYTF. Here the CDR3 DNA reads TGCAGCGTTGAAGTGGAGGAGAGCTACACCTTC.

Comments on this clone: The same CDR3 arises from other DNA sequences in this sample as well. This sequence joins TRBV28 and TRBJ2-1, with TRBD2 matching 7 bases. With 8 bases clipped from V and 5 bases from J, the junction kept 3 bases outside the gene matches. In germline, CDR1 is MDHEN, CDR2 SYDVKM. The CDR3 is 12 residues long. Here the CDR3 DNA reads TGTGCCAGCTCCGGGAGGCACAATGAGCAGTTCTTC. Translated: CASSGRHNEQFF. Complete variable domain (other parts from reference TRBV28 and TRBJ2-1): DVKVTQSSRYLVKRTGEKVFLECVQDMDHENMFWYRQDPGLGLRLIYFSYDVKMKEKGDIPEGYSVSREKKERFSLILESASTNQTSMYLCASSGRHNEQFFGPGTRLTVL.

The CDR3 DNA is TGTGCCAGCAGTTTAGGTGGTCGCAATCAGCCCCAGCATTTT. Amino acids: CASSLGGRNQPQHF. V gene TRBV27 combines with J gene TRBJ1-5, with D unclear. Between the trimmed V and J ends, which lost 2 bases and 2 bases, there was a span of 7 bases. This CDR3 spans 14 amino acids. Germline values: CDR1 MNHEY, CDR2 SMNVEV (reference sequence).

This clone was recorded only once. The gene calls are TRBV28 and TRBJ1-1; no reliable D call. Germline lookup yields CDR1 MDHEN and CDR2 SYDVKM. Deletions cut 7 bases from V and 10 bases from J, with 16 bases between. This CDR3 spans 12 amino acids. CDR3 in amino acids: CASIGTKWVAFF. CDR3 nucleotides: TGTGCCAGCATCGGAACCAAATGGGTAGCTTTCTTT.

A word on this clone: At one end the junction does not follow the germline gene, possibly because of a read error. CDR3 region: CASSPTSTGGYQQTQYF. For the CDR3, the DNA is TGTGCCAGTAGCCCTACCTCGACAGGGGGCTACCAACAGACCCAGTACTTC. V usage is TRBV19 and J usage is TRBJ2-5; 10 bases are shared with TRBD1. CDR3 length equals 17 residues. The germline V gene encodes CDR1 LNHDA and CDR2 SQIVND (reference sequence). The variable domain in full, with the rest retrieved from reference TRBV19 and TRBJ2-5, is DGGITQSPKYLFRKEGQNVTLSCEQNLNHDAMYWYRQDPGQGLRLIYYSQIVNDFQKGDIAEGYSVSREKKESFPLTVTSAQKNPTAFYLCASSPTSTGGYQQTQYFGPGTRLLVL.

This clone was seen a handful of times. The chain uses TRBV7-2 and TRBJ2-3; the match to TRBD2 covers 9 bases. The CDR3 has 19 residues. Trimming at V came to 4 bases and at J to 3 bases, leaving 17 bases not matched to a gene. Germline CDR1 and CDR2: SGHTA and FQGNSA. The DNA of the CDR3 is TGTGCCAGCAGCTCCCGTGGAGCGGGAGGAAACACTGCGACAGATACGCAGTATTTT. It translates to CASSSRGAGGNTATDTQYF.

This clone was observed many times. This sequence joins TRBV5-4 and TRBJ2-2, with D unresolved. V lost 5 bases, J lost 2 bases, and 7 bases lay in between. The germline gives CDR1 SGHNT, CDR2 YYREEE (reference sequence). The CDR3 spans 13 residues. The CDR3 DNA reads TGTGCCAGCAGTCAAAGTAACACCGGGGAGCTGTTTTTT. This encodes CASSQSNTGELFF.

The table lists this clone with a few counts. The CDR3 reads CASSLFRTGGFYEQYF. The CDR3, as DNA: TGTGCCAGCAGTTTGTTTAGGACAGGGGGCTTTTACGAGCAGTACTTC. The chain couples TRBV28 to TRBJ2-7; 11 bases line up with TRBD1. Per the germline V gene, CDR1 is MDHEN and CDR2 is SYDVKM. This CDR3 has 16 amino acids. V lost 3 bases to trimming and J lost 4 bases; unmatched junction nucleotides: 8. Combining the CDR3 with reference TRBV28 and TRBJ2-7 gives the whole variable domain DVKVTQSSRYLVKRTGEKVFLECVQDMDHENMFWYRQDPGLGLRLIYFSYDVKMKEKGDIPEGYSVSREKKERFSLILESASTNQTSMYLCASSLFRTGGFYEQYFGPGTRLTVT.

The chain recombines TRBV2 with TRBJ2-7; D is perhaps TRBD1 (5 bases). Trimming removed 7 bases at V and 0 bases at J, with 16 bases between. From germline, CDR1 is SNHLY and CDR2 FYNNEI. This CDR3 comprises 15 residues. This CDR3 reads CASTPVQGSSYEQYF. CDR3 sequence (DNA): TGTGCCAGCACTCCCGTGCAGGGTAGCTCCTACGAGCAGTACTTC.

There are a few counts of this clone. The rearrangement links TRBV7-2 to TRBJ1-5; TRBD1 matches 8 bases. CDR3 size: 15 residues. CDR1 and CDR2 (germline): SGHTA, FQGNSA. With V trimmed by 5 bases and J by 1 base, 4 bases remained unmatched. The CDR3 DNA reads as TGTGCCAGCAGCGCGACAGGGGCGAGCAATCAGCCCCAGCATTTT. Amino acids: CASSATGASNQPQHF.

This chain connects TRBV6-5 to TRBJ2-5, with a possible D match to TRBD1 (5 bases). Germline CDR1 and CDR2: MNHEY and SVGAGI. V dropped 2 bases and J dropped 4 bases, with 11 bases sitting between them. The CDR3 is made up of 14 amino acids. The CDR3 reads CASSYRQIGETQYF. DNA for the CDR3: TGTGCCAGCAGTTACCGACAGATAGGAGAGACCCAGTACTTC.

The chain recombines TRBV2 with TRBJ1-3; no firm D call. Trimming left V 8 bases short and J 0 bases short, with 14 bases between. In germline, CDR1 is SNHLY, CDR2 FYNNEI. This CDR3 contains 15 residues. CDR3 coding DNA: TGTGCCAGCGCTTTAGAAGGAGGCTCTGGAAACACCATATATTTT. Encoded protein: CASALEGGSGNTIYF.

This clone was observed a handful of times. V is TRBV5-1 and J is TRBJ2-2; tentatively, D is TRBD2 (5 bases). The V and J ends lost 2 bases and 2 bases respectively, with 7 bases between them. From germline, CDR1 is SGHRS and CDR2 YFSETQ. This CDR3 comprises 14 residues. The CDR3 sequence is CASSFSANTGELFF. The CDR3 region has the DNA TGCGCCAGCAGCTTTAGCGCCAACACCGGGGAGCTGTTTTTT.

The chain joins TRBV4-2 to TRBJ2-2; D gene uncertain. CDR3 length: 15 residues. Germline lookup yields CDR1 LGHNA and CDR2 YNFKEQ. The V end was cut by 1 base, the J end by 1 base, with 7 bases between. CDR3 loop: CASSQVWRNTGELFF. CDR3 bases: TGTGCCAGCAGCCAAGTATGGAGGAACACCGGGGAGCTGTTTTTT.

This clone was seen only a few times. The J gene is TRBJ2-7, the V gene TRBV7-2, with D perhaps TRBD1 (6 bases). The CDR3 is made up of 14 amino acids. Germline-derived CDR1 and CDR2 are SGHTA and FQGNSA. V was cut by 5 bases and J by 3 bases, with 14 bases left in between. As DNA, the CDR3 is TGTGCCAGCAGCCCGCCCGGGACAAACTACGAGCAGTACTTC. This sequence encodes CASSPPGTNYEQYF. Looking up the rest from reference TRBV7-2 and TRBJ2-7 gives the full variable domain: GAGVSQSPSNKVTEKGKDVELRCDPISGHTALYWYRQSLGQGLEFLIYFQGNSAPDKSGLPSDRFSAERTGGSVSTLTIQRTQQEDSAVYLCASSPPGTNYEQYFGPGTRLTVT.

V and J are TRBV15 and TRBJ2-7; perhaps TRBD1 as D (6 bases). Deletions cut 0 bases from V and 0 bases from J, with 12 bases between. Germline V gene lookup returns CDR1 LNHNV and CDR2 YYDKDF (reference sequence). This CDR3 has 16 amino acids. DNA of the CDR3: TGTGCCACCAGCAGAGACAGGGGCATTCCCTCCTACGAGCAGTACTTC. Translating gives CATSRDRGIPSYEQYF.